The 20 T cell receptor beta chains below come from one sample, sequenced in a study of blood T cells in healthy people across ages. For the second PCR, which ran for about 7 to 11 cycles, a sample-barcoded 5' primer and a J-beta primer mix were used. TCRdb itself ran the 5' RACE reads through MiXCR, one entry per CDR3 protein. The data show about 1.5 million distinct CDR3 sequences, roughly two fifths seen once. Sequencing input: blood. The receptors were sampled from a woman aged 18-29 years in good health.

A few counts support this clonotype. The chain recombines TRBV7-9 with TRBJ2-1; D might be TRBD1 (5 bases). The ends were cut back, 5 bases at V and 6 bases at J, with 8 bases in the middle. This CDR3 comprises 12 residues. Per germline, CDR1 SEHNR and CDR2 FQNEAQ (reference sequence). The CDR3 loop is CASSRQSNEQFF. The CDR3 DNA is TGTGCCAGCAGCCGACAGTCCAATGAGCAGTTCTTC.

Of note for this clonotype: The junction differs from germline at one of its ends, possibly a read error. The chain uses TRBV29-1 and TRBJ1-2, with D tentatively TRBD1 (5 bases). The CDR3 covers 15 residues. Germline V gene data show CDR1 as SQVTM and CDR2 as ANQGSEA. CDR3 sequence reads: CGVEGLSKRGYGYTF. CDR3 sequence (DNA): TGCGGCGTTGAAGGCCTAAGTAAAAGGGGCTATGGCTACACCTTC.

Regarding this clonotype: With a much larger clone just one base away, this may be a read error. V and J are TRBV10-3 and TRBJ2-5, with TRBD1 identical over 8 bases. Germline-derived CDR1 and CDR2 are ENHRY and SYGVKD. The CDR3 has 14 amino acids. The CDR3 loop reads CVISPTGVQETQYF. The DNA of the CDR3 is TGTGTCATCAGTCCGACAGGGGTTCAAGAGACCCAGTACTTC.

The chain uses TRBV7-9 and TRBJ2-6, with TRBD1 identical over 7 bases. CDR1 is SEHNR and CDR2 is FQNEAQ in the germline V gene (reference sequence). CDR3 size: 19 residues. The V gene end was trimmed by 1 base and the J gene end by 0 bases; junction bases not matched to a gene: 9. The CDR3 nucleotides are TGTGCCAGCAGCTTAGGATGGACGGGACAGCACTCTGGGGCCAACGTCCTGACTTTC. It encodes CASSLGWTGQHSGANVLTF.

The chain links TRBV29-1 to TRBJ1-1; 7 bases are shared with TRBD1. Germline CDR1 SQVTM, CDR2 ANQGSEA. This CDR3 region has 16 residues. Trimming removed 6 bases from V and 4 bases from J; junction bases left unmatched: 17. CDR3 in amino acids: CSVSGGGRSRGTEAFF. CDR3 sequence (DNA): TGCAGCGTCTCAGGAGGGGGCAGGTCCAGAGGCACTGAAGCTTTCTTT. The whole variable domain, filled in from reference TRBV29-1 and TRBJ1-1, reads SAVISQKPSRDICQRGTSLTIQCQVDSQVTMMFWYRQQPGQSLTLIATANQGSEATYESGFVIDKFPISRPNLTFSTLTVSNMSPEDSSIYLCSVSGGGRSRGTEAFFGQGTRLTVV.

This clonotype has a handful of counts. CDR3 bases: TGTGCCAGCAGCTTAAGGTTGCAGAACACTGAAGCTTTCTTT. Its translation is CASSLRLQNTEAFF. The gene calls are TRBV13 and TRBJ1-1, with D unclear. V lost 2 bases and J lost 1, with 8 bases in between. CDR1 is PRHDT and CDR2 is FYEKMQ in the germline V gene (reference sequence). The CDR3 sequence is 14 residues long.

This rearrangement joins TRBV7-2 to TRBJ1-2, with D possibly matching TRBD1 (5 bases). This CDR3 has 14 residues. V was cut by 3 bases and J by 4 bases, with 12 bases left in between. Germline V gives CDR1 SGHTA, CDR2 FQGNSA. DNA of the CDR3: TGTGCCAGCAGCTTCGATTGGGGCACCTATGGCTACACCTTC. Protein product: CASSFDWGTYGYTF.

This clonotype was observed a handful of times. V and J are TRBV10-3 and TRBJ1-5, with TRBD1 as a possible D gene (5 bases). Trimming stripped 0 bases from V and 4 bases from J, with 13 bases between. This CDR3 contains 16 residues. CDR1 and CDR2 from the germline V gene are ENHRY and SYGVKD. The CDR3 loop reads CAISESWGSWNQPQHF. The CDR3 coding sequence is TGTGCCATCAGTGAGTCTTGGGGGTCTTGGAATCAGCCCCAGCATTTT.

V is TRBV9 and J is TRBJ2-2; D not certain. V lost 0 bases and J lost 6, with 9 bases in between. The germline gives CDR1 SGDLS, CDR2 YYNGEE. The CDR3 has 14 residues. CDR3 sequence: CASSVEGIAGELFF. CDR3 bases: TGTGCCAGCAGCGTAGAAGGGATCGCCGGGGAGCTGTTTTTT.

The chain couples TRBV25-1 to TRBJ2-4, with D tentatively TRBD1 (5 bases). Trimming removed 2 bases at V and 4 bases at J, with 9 bases between. This CDR3 is 14 amino acids long. The germline CDR1 and CDR2 sequences are MGHDK and SYGVNS. The CDR3 spells CASSESQGKNIQYF. The CDR3 coding sequence is TGTGCCAGCAGTGAAAGTCAGGGTAAAAACATTCAGTACTTC.

The rearrangement uses TRBV20-1 and TRBJ2-1; D not certain. The CDR3 is made up of 15 amino acids. Per the germline V gene, CDR1 is DFQATT and CDR2 is SNEGSKA (reference sequence). V was cut by 3 bases and J by 5 bases, with 17 bases left in between. The CDR3 loop reads CSASPPQRTHNEQFF. The CDR3 DNA reads as TGCAGTGCTAGTCCCCCCCAGCGCACCCACAATGAGCAGTTCTTC.

The chain employs TRBV20-1 and TRBJ1-2, with 7 nucleotides matching TRBD1. CDR3 size: 14 residues. Germline lookup yields CDR1 DFQATT and CDR2 SNEGSKA (reference sequence). With 4 bases clipped from V and 8 bases from J, the junction kept 13 bases outside the gene matches. CDR3 in DNA: TGCAGTGCTACTGATTCGACAGGGAAGGTCGGCTACACCTTC. As protein: CSATDSTGKVGYTF.

This chain joins TRBV7-3 and TRBJ2-5; D not certain. Germline V gives CDR1 SGHTA, CDR2 FQGTGA. V was cut by 4 bases and J by 11 bases, with 20 bases left in between. The CDR3 runs 14 residues. The CDR3 reads CASSSGPILGEQYF. The DNA of the CDR3 is TGTGCCAGCAGCTCCGGCCCGATTTTGGGTGAGCAGTACTTC.

This sequence joins TRBV6-2 or TRBV6-3 and TRBJ2-1, with D possibly called TRBD1 or TRBD2 (5 bases each). The germline gives CDR1 MNHEY, CDR2 SVGEGT. The CDR3 loop spans 14 amino acids. Trimming pared 2 bases from V and 7 bases from J, leaving 12 bases between. CDR3 protein: CASSYAGRVNEQFF. The CDR3, as DNA: TGTGCCAGCAGTTACGCGGGCAGGGTTAATGAGCAGTTCTTC.

This clonotype was found a few times. The V and J genes are TRBV6-6 and TRBJ1-6; no firm D call. Between the trimmed V and J ends, which lost 2 bases and 10 bases, there was a span of 9 bases. CDR3 size: 13 residues. The germline V gene has CDR1 MNHNY and CDR2 SVGAGI (reference sequence). Here the CDR3 reads CASSYNLGSPLHF. The DNA of the CDR3 is TGTGCCAGCAGTTACAATCTAGGCTCACCCCTCCACTTT.

This clonotype was counted a few times. The chain recombines TRBV7-2 with TRBJ2-3; TRBD2 is a possible D gene (6 bases). From germline, CDR1 is SGHTA and CDR2 FQGNSA. V was shortened by 1 base and J by 4 bases, with 15 bases between the two germline ends. This CDR3 is 16 amino acids long. The CDR3 sequence is CASSLGARGGADTQYF. DNA of the CDR3: TGTGCCAGCAGCTTAGGGGCTAGGGGAGGCGCAGATACGCAGTATTTT. The full variable domain, with the rest looked up from reference TRBV7-2 and TRBJ2-3, is GAGVSQSPSNKVTEKGKDVELRCDPISGHTALYWYRQSLGQGLEFLIYFQGNSAPDKSGLPSDRFSAERTGGSVSTLTIQRTQQEDSAVYLCASSLGARGGADTQYFGPGTRLTVL.

This clonotype showed up just a few times. The chain joins TRBV4-3 to TRBJ2-4; D ambiguous. Trimming removed 3 bases at V and 0 bases at J, with 12 bases between. This CDR3 comprises 16 residues. The germline CDR1 and CDR2 sequences are LGHNA and YSLEER. The CDR3 region has the DNA TGCGCCAGCAGCCACGGACGCGGCCTAGCCAAAAACATTCAGTACTTC. This gives the protein CASSHGRGLAKNIQYF.

This clonotype has a count of ten or more. V gene TRBV12-3 or TRBV12-4 combines with J gene TRBJ2-3; 8 bases are a match to TRBD2. This CDR3 spans 15 amino acids. The J segment lost 2 bases and the V segment lost 3 bases, leaving 4 bases of the junction unmatched. The CDR3 loop is CASSFTGGSTDTQYF. CDR3 coding DNA: TGTGCCAGCAGTTTCACGGGGGGGTCCACAGATACGCAGTATTTT.

This clonotype has a handful of counts. V usage is TRBV12-3 or TRBV12-4 and J usage is TRBJ2-7, with D possibly matching TRBD2 (6 bases). This CDR3 comprises 16 residues. V lost 5 bases to trimming and J lost 2 bases, with 19 bases between them. The CDR3: CASSGWGGGVTYEQYF. CDR3 DNA: TGTGCCAGCAGTGGGTGGGGAGGAGGTGTTACCTACGAGCAGTACTTC.

V is TRBV5-1 and J is TRBJ2-4, with D maybe TRBD2 (6 bases). The germline V gene encodes CDR1 SGHRS and CDR2 YFSETQ. The ends were cut back, 0 bases at V and 4 bases at J, with 11 bases in the middle. There are 15 residues in the CDR3. This CDR3 reads CASSLDGSSKNIQYF. The CDR3 DNA reads as TGCGCCAGCAGCTTGGACGGGAGCTCTAAAAACATTCAGTACTTC.